Listed below are T cell receptor beta chains from one sample, sequenced in a study of patients and donors after allogeneic stem cell transplantation. In TCRdb, the RT-PCR reads were re-called with MiXCR into one record per CDR3 protein. The sample lists about 410,000 distinct CDR3 sequences; 15% to 20% were seen once. Material for sequencing was blood, either unsorted or a sorted T cell fraction (not recorded which). The receptors here all came from a human donor who was either an allogeneic HSCT recipient or a stem cell or donor lymphocyte infusion donor (not recorded which). It is not recorded whose cells these are; they may come from a transplant donor. The CDR3 runs from the conserved cysteine through the conserved F or W. A D gene is named only where the DNA matches it firmly. Clone size appears in some rows only: once, few, many, or a class for an expanded clone.

TRBV24-1	-	-	TRBJ2-4	CATSDHVRDIQYF	TGTGCCACCAGTGACCACGTCCGGGACATTCAGTACTTC
TRBV7-3	-	few	TRBJ2-5	CASSSTPGVGTQYF	TGTGCCAGCAGCTCAACCCCCGGCGTTGGGACCCAGTACTTC
TRBV6-2/TRBV6-3	TRBD2	-	TRBJ2-7	CASSYSGLAGGVYEQYF	TGTGCCAGCAGTTACTCGGGACTAGCGGGAGGCGTGTACGAGCAGTACTTC
TRBV3-1	TRBD2	few	TRBJ2-3	CASSQGTSGRSTDTQYF	TGTGCCAGCAGCCAAGGGACTAGCGGGAGAAGCACAGATACGCAGTATTTT
TRBV6-5	-	few	TRBJ1-2	CASSYSSSGSGYTF	TGTGCCAGCAGTTACTCGAGCTCTGGGAGTGGCTACACCTTC
TRBV12-3/TRBV12-4	-	few	TRBJ2-1	CASTLPGSYNEQFF	TGTGCCAGCACCCTCCCTGGCTCCTACAATGAGCAGTTCTTC
TRBV6-5	-	-	TRBJ1-5	CASSYAETYSNQPQHF	TGTGCCAGCAGTTACGCGGAGACGTATAGCAATCAGCCCCAGCATTTT
TRBV4-1	-	few	TRBJ2-6	CASSFGISGANVLTF	TGCGCCAGCAGCTTTGGTATCTCTGGGGCCAACGTCCTGACTTTC
TRBV9	-	-	TRBJ1-2	CASSVGGTANYGYTF	TGTGCCAGCAGCGTAGGGGGGACCGCTAACTATGGCTACACCTTC
TRBV5-1	-	many	TRBJ2-5	CASSRGEQETQYF	TGCGCCAGCAGCCGTGGAGAACAAGAGACCCAGTACTTC
TRBV6-5	TRBD2	-	TRBJ2-3	CASSSTPSGGADTQYF	TGTGCCAGCAGTTCCACCCCTAGCGGGGGCGCAGATACGCAGTATTTT
TRBV5-1	-	-	TRBJ2-7	CASSLDRAAGEQYF	TGCGCCAGCAGCTTGGACAGGGCGGCGGGCGAGCAGTACTTC
TRBV4-3	-	few	TRBJ2-3	CASSQLPRAGPITDTQYF	TGCGCCAGCAGCCAACTCCCGAGGGCAGGGCCGATCACAGATACGCAGTATTTT
TRBV20-1	-	-	TRBJ1-3	CSASPKGISAGNTIYF	TGCAGTGCTAGCCCTAAAGGGATATCGGCTGGAAACACCATATATTTT
TRBV5-1	-	-	TRBJ1-4	CASTTQGGNEKLFF	TGCGCCAGCACCACACAGGGCGGGAATGAAAAACTGTTTTTT
TRBV25-1	-	few	TRBJ2-7	CASSPRGGGSYEQYF	TGTGCCAGCAGTCCCAGGGGAGGGGGAAGCTACGAGCAGTACTTC
TRBV7-9	-	few	TRBJ2-3	CASSLKGGPGDTQYF	TGTGCCAGCAGCTTAAAGGGGGGCCCCGGAGATACGCAGTATTTT
TRBV7-9	TRBD1	few	TRBJ2-2	CASSFPPTGDTGELFF	TGTGCCAGCAGCTTCCCCCCGACAGGGGACACCGGGGAGCTGTTTTTT
TRBV11-2	TRBD2	few	TRBJ2-7	CASSPYLAEYEQYF	TGTGCCAGCAGCCCCTATCTAGCGGAGTACGAGCAGTACTTC
TRBV29-1	TRBD2	-	TRBJ2-1	CSVGGGEINEQFF	TGCAGCGTTGGCGGGGGGGAGATCAATGAGCAGTTCTTC
TRBV20-1	-	few	TRBJ2-3	CSARDSGPSGTDTQYF	TGCAGTGCTAGAGATTCGGGGCCGTCCGGCACAGATACGCAGTATTTT
TRBV7-9	-	-	TRBJ1-6	CASSPDRNSYNSPLHF	TGTGCCAGCAGCCCAGACAGGAATTCCTATAATTCACCCCTCCACTTT
TRBV19	-	few	TRBJ2-1	CASSMGDKYNEQFF	TGTGCCAGTAGTATGGGGGACAAATACAATGAGCAGTTCTTC
TRBV15	TRBD1	few	TRBJ2-4	CATSTDRVTKNIQYF	TGTGCCACCAGCACAGACAGGGTGACCAAAAACATTCAGTACTTC
TRBV6-5	TRBD1	many	TRBJ2-3	CASSSLRPGQTSTDTQYF	TGTGCCAGCAGTTCCTTGAGACCGGGACAGACTAGCACAGATACGCAGTATTTT
TRBV27	TRBD1	few	TRBJ1-5	CASSLLDRGHSNQPQHF	TGTGCCAGCAGTTTACTGGACAGGGGCCATAGCAATCAGCCCCAGCATTTT
TRBV20-1	-	-	TRBJ2-5	CSVDRGVGGPRETQYF	TGCAGTGTCGACCGAGGGGTGGGGGGGCCTAGGGAGACCCAGTACTTC
TRBV7-9	TRBD1	-	TRBJ1-2	CASSYGLGQVDGYTF	TGTGCCAGCAGCTACGGGCTGGGACAGGTGGATGGCTACACCTTC
TRBV30	-	-	TRBJ2-2	CAWSVLSGSGELFF	TGTGCCTGGAGTGTACTGTCTGGGTCCGGGGAGCTGTTTTTT
TRBV29-1	-	-	TRBJ2-1	CSATGPSSYNEQFF	TGCAGCGCGACAGGCCCAAGCTCCTACAATGAGCAGTTCTTC
TRBV7-9	-	few	TRBJ1-2	CASSLATANYGYTF	TGTGCCAGCAGCCTAGCGACAGCTAACTATGGCTACACCTTC
TRBV7-9	TRBD1	few	TRBJ1-3	CASSSRQGNGNTIYF	TGTGCCAGCAGCAGCCGACAGGGGAACGGAAACACCATATATTTT
TRBV6-1	TRBD1	-	TRBJ2-7	CASSLSLTGMRHEQYF	TGTGCCAGCAGTCTCTCTCTGACAGGGATGAGGCACGAGCAGTACTTC
TRBV9	TRBD2	-	TRBJ2-1	CASSVTGTSLNEQLF	TGTGCCAGCAGCGTCACCGGGACTAGCCTCAATGAGCAGCTCTTC
TRBV20-1	TRBD1	-	TRBJ2-3	CSARGQGADTQYF	TGCAGTGCTAGAGGACAGGGGGCAGATACGCAGTATTTT
TRBV24-1	-	few	TRBJ2-7	CATSDLLDNEQYF	TGTGCCACCAGTGATTTGCTGGACAACGAGCAGTACTTC
TRBV7-9	-	many	TRBJ2-1	CASRSGISYNEQFF	TGTGCCAGCAGGTCGGGTATCTCCTACAATGAGCAGTTCTTC
TRBV2	TRBD2	few	TRBJ2-5	CASSFPLASWRETQYF	TGTGCCAGCAGTTTCCCACTAGCGAGCTGGAGGGAGACCCAGTACTTC
TRBV20-1	TRBD1	-	TRBJ1-4	CSATGGRENEKLFF	TGCAGTGCAACAGGGGGCCGAGAAAATGAAAAACTGTTTTTT
TRBV20-1	TRBD2	-	TRBJ2-7	CSAPTSGSYEQYF	TGCAGTGCGCCTACTAGCGGGAGCTACGAGCAGTACTTC
TRBV12-3/TRBV12-4	-	many	TRBJ2-7	CASRPGGYEQYF	TGTGCCAGCAGGCCAGGCGGCTACGAGCAGTACTTC
TRBV10-3	TRBD2	many	TRBJ2-3	CAITGSGRGSTDTQYF	TGTGCCATCACTGGAAGCGGGAGAGGGAGCACAGATACGCAGTATTTT
TRBV12-3/TRBV12-4	TRBD1	many	TRBJ1-1	CASRGTGRNTEAFF	TGTGCCAGCAGGGGGACAGGGCGGAACACTGAAGCTTTCTTT
TRBV6-1	-	-	TRBJ2-3	CASSSGGTITDTQYF	TGTGCCAGCAGCTCCGGGGGAACTATCACAGATACGCAGTATTTT
TRBV7-2	TRBD1	-	TRBJ1-2	CASSRQGANYGYTF	TGTGCCAGCAGTCGACAGGGGGCTAACTATGGCTACACCTTC
TRBV7-6	-	-	TRBJ2-3	CASSLAHKPSTDTQYF	TGTGCCAGCAGCTTAGCGCACAAGCCTAGCACAGATACGCAGTATTTT
TRBV7-9	-	-	TRBJ1-4	CASSPEQGEKLFF	TGTGCCAGCAGCCCCGAACAGGGAGAAAAACTGTTTTTT
TRBV19	-	-	TRBJ1-2	CASSIYGGSNYGYTF	TGTGCCAGTAGTATTTATGGGGGCTCCAACTATGGCTACACCTTC
TRBV12-3/TRBV12-4	-	-	TRBJ1-1	CASSSGAGGTEAFF	TGTGCCAGCAGTAGCGGAGCGGGGGGCACTGAAGCTTTCTTT
TRBV24-1	-	many	TRBJ2-3	CATGGFSTDTQYF	TGTGCCACCGGAGGGTTTAGCACAGATACGCAGTATTTT
TRBV5-6	TRBD1	few	TRBJ1-1	CASSLVAGTANTEAFF	TGTGCCAGCAGCTTGGTGGCCGGGACAGCGAACACTGAAGCTTTCTTT
TRBV7-2	-	-	TRBJ1-1	CASSSDGTTEAFF	TGTGCCAGCAGCTCGGACGGGACAACTGAAGCTTTCTTT
TRBV20-1	-	many	TRBJ2-3	CSARGYGQKTDTQYF	TGCAGTGCTAGGGGCTACGGACAGAAGACAGATACGCAGTATTTT
TRBV4-1	-	-	TRBJ2-7	CASSQAAGLSYEQYF	TGCGCCAGCAGCCAAGCAGCCGGGCTCTCCTACGAGCAGTACTTC
TRBV27	TRBD2	-	TRBJ2-7	CASSLNPGLAADEQYF	TGTGCCAGCAGTTTAAATCCGGGACTAGCGGCCGACGAGCAGTACTTC
TRBV19	-	few	TRBJ2-7	CASSTKGGHTYEQYF	TGTGCCAGTAGTACCAAGGGGGGGCACACCTACGAGCAGTACTTC
TRBV20-1	TRBD1	-	TRBJ2-4	CSARRQGALDIQYF	TGCAGTGCTAGACGACAGGGGGCGCTTGACATTCAGTACTTC